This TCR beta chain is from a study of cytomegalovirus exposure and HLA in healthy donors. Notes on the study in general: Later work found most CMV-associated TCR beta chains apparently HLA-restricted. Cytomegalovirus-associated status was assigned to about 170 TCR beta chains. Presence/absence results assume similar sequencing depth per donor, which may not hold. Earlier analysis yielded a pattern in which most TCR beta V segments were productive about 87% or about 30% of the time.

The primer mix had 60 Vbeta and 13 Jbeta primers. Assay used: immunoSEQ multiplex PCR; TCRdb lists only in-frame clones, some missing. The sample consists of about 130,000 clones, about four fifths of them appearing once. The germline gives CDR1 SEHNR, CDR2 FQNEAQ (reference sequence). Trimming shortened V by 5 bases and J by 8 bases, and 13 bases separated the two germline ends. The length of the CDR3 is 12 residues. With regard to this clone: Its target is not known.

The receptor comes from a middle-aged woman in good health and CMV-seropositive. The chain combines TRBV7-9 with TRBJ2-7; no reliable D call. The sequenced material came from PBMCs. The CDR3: CASSREEFKQYF. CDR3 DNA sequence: TGTGCCAGCAGCCGCGAAGAATTTAAGCAGTACTTC.